The 4 T cell receptor beta chains in this list originate from one sample, sequenced in a study of molecular identifiers for immune sequencing clone quantification. TCRdb ran MiXCR on the PCR reads and lists one entry per CDR3 protein. The sample includes more than 550,000 distinct CDR3 sequences, approximately 24% of them seen just once. Input material: naive CD8+ T cells from blood, with Jurkat cell RNA spiked in. The subset: FACS-sorted CD8+CD4-CCR7+CD45RA+ naive T cells. The receptors stem from a human donor in good health. Some libraries in this study had Jurkat cell RNA spiked in.

The V call is TRBV19, the J call TRBJ2-7; 9 bases agree with TRBD2. The CDR3 covers 14 residues. Germline V lookup: CDR1 LNHDA, CDR2 SQIVND (reference sequence). Trimming removed 6 bases from V and 8 bases from J; junction bases left unmatched: 11. DNA for the CDR3: TGTGCCAGTAGCCCGAGCGGGGGGTTTGGCCAGCAGTACTTC. Translated, it gives CASSPSGGFGQQYF.

Details on this clonotype: Being one base from a much bigger clone, this may be a read error. The chain links TRBV5-1 to TRBJ1-4; D unresolved. V lost 4 bases to trimming and J lost 8 bases, with 15 bases between them. The CDR3 has 14 residues. Germline values: CDR1 SGHRS, CDR2 YFSETQ. CDR3 residues: CASSPASLREKLFF. The DNA of the CDR3 is TGCGCCAGCAGCCCCGCCAGCCTGCGGGAAAAACTGTTTTTT.

This clonotype was found many times. The chain is built from TRBV28 and TRBJ2-7; D unresolved. The CDR3 runs 12 residues. Germline CDR1 is MDHEN and CDR2 is SYDVKM. The V end was cut by 8 bases, the J end by 2 bases, with 10 bases between. CDR3 coding DNA: TGTGCCAGCCGTATGGGGACCTACGAGCAGTACTTC. Translated: CASRMGTYEQYF.

The V call is TRBV5-1, the J call TRBJ2-7, with D perhaps matching TRBD2 (5 bases). This CDR3 is 14 amino acids long. Trimming cost V 3 bases and J 5 bases, with 15 bases left between them. The V gene's germline CDR1 is SGHRS and CDR2 YFSETQ. CDR3 bases: TGCGCCAGCAGCTCGGGCGGGTTGAAAAACGAGCAGTACTTC. As protein: CASSSGGLKNEQYF. Filled out from reference TRBV5-1 and TRBJ2-7, the complete variable domain reads KAGVTQTPRYLIKTRGQQVTLSCSPISGHRSVSWYQQTPGQGLQFLFEYFSETQRNKGNFPGRFSGRQFSNSRSEMNVSTLELGDSALYLCASSSGGLKNEQYFGPGTRLTVT.